This TCR beta chain was identified during a study of blood T cell repertoires in COVID-19. Study-wide background: From the United States, Italy and Spain came samples of acute and convalescent COVID-19.

The CDR3 is 15 residues long. V shed 3 bases, J shed 4 bases, and the junction held 6 bases outside the gene matches. Looked up from germline, CDR1 is SGHDN and CDR2 is FVKESK. In the original analysis: The authors estimated nucleated cell counts from reference gene primer amplification. Profiled with immunoSEQ multiplex PCR; TCRdb holds only in-frame clones, not every one. From that table come the V and J calls and clone size; the DNA was used to work out D and trimming. The sample lists roughly 290,000 clones; 70% to 90% were seen once. Input material: PBMCs or T cells enriched from blood (not recorded which). This receptor was identified in a man aged 30 to 45 who had recovered from COVID-19. The rearrangement joins TRBV14 to TRBJ1-2, with 9 nucleotides matching TRBD1. The CDR3: CASSQPGQGAYGYTF. CDR3 DNA sequence: TGTGCCAGCAGCCAGCCGGGACAGGGAGCCTATGGCTACACCTTC.